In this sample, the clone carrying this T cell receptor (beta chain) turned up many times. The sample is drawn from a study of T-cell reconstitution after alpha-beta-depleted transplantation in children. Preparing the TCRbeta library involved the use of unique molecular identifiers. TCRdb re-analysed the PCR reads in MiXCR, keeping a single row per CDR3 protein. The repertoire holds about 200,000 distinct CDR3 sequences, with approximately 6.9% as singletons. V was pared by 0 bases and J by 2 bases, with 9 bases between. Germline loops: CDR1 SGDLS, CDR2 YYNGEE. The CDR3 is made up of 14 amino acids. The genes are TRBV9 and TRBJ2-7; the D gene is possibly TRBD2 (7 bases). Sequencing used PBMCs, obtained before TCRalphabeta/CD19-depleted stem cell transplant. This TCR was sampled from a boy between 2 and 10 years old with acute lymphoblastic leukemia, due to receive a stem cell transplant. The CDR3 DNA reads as TGTGCCAGCAGCGTAGGGGGGGGCGCCTACGAGCAGTACTTC. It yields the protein CASSVGGGAYEQYF.